This TCR beta chain was identified in a study of T cells in Graves' hyperthyroidism and ophthalmopathy. About the study: Peripheral blood samples were taken at initial diagnosis, prior to any treatment.

Trimming took off 2 bases at V and 3 bases at J, with 20 bases between the two ends. The CDR3 is 17 amino acids. CDR1 is MNHEY and CDR2 is SMNVEV in the germline V gene (reference sequence). Many counts were recorded for this clonotype. Amplified regions were TCR beta CDR3 sequences from RNA transcripts. First-round RT-PCR with HTBI primers amplified the TCR CDR3 region. TCRdb used MiXCR to reprocess the multiplex PCR reads, holding one entry per CDR3 protein. Here the sample spans some 270,000 distinct CDR3 sequences, about 25% being singletons. Diagnoses used clinical symptoms, serum thyroxine and TRAb, thyroid ultrasound and orbital computed tomography.

The clonotype was recovered from a woman aged 35 to 49 with Graves' ophthalmopathy. Sequencing was performed on blood. The chain joins TRBV27 to TRBJ2-7; TRBD2 might be the D (6 bases). The CDR3 coding sequence is TGTGCCAGCAGTTTAAGGGGCAATTTGGTAGCGGTCTACGAGCAGTACTTC. Its protein product is CASSLRGNLVAVYEQYF.